This TCR beta chain comes out of a study of naive and memory T cell subsets. The treatment here: skin biopsy from PPD injection site in Mantoux-positive individual. An oligonucleotide containing a UMI was ligated to the 3' end of TCR cDNA. Tuberculin skin test biopsies were taken where PPD was injected in Mantoux-positive people. General study points: Far more TCRs reportedly came from tuberculin skin test site biopsies. Potentially, T cell activation and differentiation skew this RNA-based measurement.

Ligated cDNA underwent four rounds of PCR with nested alpha and beta constant region primers and SP2. For blood and skin samples, reverse transcription used TCR alpha and beta constant primers. TCRdb ran MiXCR on the UMI-ligation and nested PCR reads and lists one entry per CDR3 protein. The sample consists of more than 20,000 distinct CDR3 sequences, 6% of them appearing once. Notes on this clonotype: Its antigen is unknown.

V lost 5 bases, J lost 3 bases, and 16 bases lay in between. The CDR3 has 15 amino acids. Germline CDR1 and CDR2: MNHNS and SASEGT. This specimen consisted of skin, obtained from a tuberculin skin test site. V gene TRBV6-1 combines with J gene TRBJ1-2, with D perhaps TRBD1 (6 bases). This TCR was recovered from an adult in good health. The CDR3 protein is CASSPSLGTYYGYTF. The DNA for the CDR3 is TGTGCCAGCAGTCCGTCATTAGGGACATACTATGGCTACACCTTC.